This T cell receptor beta chain was retrieved from a study of B cell selection in AIRE deficiency. Original analysis: Conventional T cell pools: approximately 1x10^5 distinct patient, some 1.3x10^5 donor TCRbeta sequences. TCRdb's copy holds only in-frame clones and misses some; the assay was immunoSEQ multiplex PCR. That table furnishes V, J and clone size, whereas the DNA furnished D and trimming. The sample holds some 20,000 clones; 95% to 98% are singletons and the top ten take about 0.19%. As regards this clone: The antigen is not known.

Study-wide results and caveats: Only about 9.3% of over 3,000 shared Treg sequences were patient-specific; roughly 30% healthy-specific.

Germline CDR1 and CDR2: GTSNPN and SVGIG (reference sequence). V lost 0 bases to trimming and J lost 6 bases; unmatched junction nucleotides: 6. This CDR3 has 15 residues. Sorting defined conventional CD4 T cells as CD4+CD127+. The chain uses TRBV30 and TRBJ2-2; TRBD2 matches 8 bases. The sample taken for sequencing was conventional CD4+ T cells sorted from PBMCs. The receptor was isolated from a human donor with AIRE deficiency. As DNA, the CDR3 is TGTGCCTGGAGTGTACCCGGGAGGGATTCCGGGGAGCTGTTTTTT. Translated, it gives CAWSVPGRDSGELFF.